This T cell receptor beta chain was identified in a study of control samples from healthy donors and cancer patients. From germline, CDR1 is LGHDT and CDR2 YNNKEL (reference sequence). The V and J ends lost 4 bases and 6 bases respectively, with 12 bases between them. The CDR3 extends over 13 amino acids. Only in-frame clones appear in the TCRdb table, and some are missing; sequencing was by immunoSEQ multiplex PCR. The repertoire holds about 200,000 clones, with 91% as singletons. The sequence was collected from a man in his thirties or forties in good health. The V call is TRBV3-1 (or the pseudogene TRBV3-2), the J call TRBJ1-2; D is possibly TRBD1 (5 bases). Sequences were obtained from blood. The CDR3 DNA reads TGTGCCAGCAGCCCGCGACAGTCGCATGGCTACACCTTC. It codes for CASSPRQSHGYTF.